One sample yielded the 12 T cell receptor beta chains listed below, sequenced in a study of blood T cell repertoires in COVID-19. This table comes from immunoSEQ multiplex PCR, and its TCRdb copy is limited to in-frame clones, with some not included. The table records 150,000 or so clones, 65% to 90% of them present only once. Sequencing was carried out using PBMCs or T cells enriched from blood (not recorded which). The receptors originated from a man in his fifties who had recovered from COVID-19.

As for this clone: One end of the junction does not line up with germline, which may come from a read error. This chain connects TRBV5-1 to TRBJ1-5; a weak D match, TRBD1 (6 bases). This CDR3 has 15 residues. Germline V gene data show CDR1 as SGHRS and CDR2 as YFSETQ. The CDR3 DNA is TGCGCCAGCAGCTTGGGGGGGACAAGCAACCAGCCCCAGCATTTT. Encoded protein: CASSLGGTSNQPQHF.

For the CDR3, the DNA is TGTGCCAGCAGGGGAGCCGGGACTAGCGTTTACAATGAGCAGTTCTTC. It yields the protein CASRGAGTSVYNEQFF. The V and J genes are TRBV28 and TRBJ2-1, with 10 positions matching TRBD2. Per the germline V gene, CDR1 is MDHEN and CDR2 is SYDVKM. Trimming cost V 6 bases and J 4 bases; bases outside gene matches: 9. The CDR3 consists of 16 residues.

CDR3 coding DNA: TGTGCCAGCTCACCTCTAGGAGCGGGGGACCAAGAGACCCAGTACTTC. It codes for CASSPLGAGDQETQYF. The J gene is TRBJ2-5, the V gene TRBV18; 8 bases fit TRBD2. The germline V gene has CDR1 KGHSH and CDR2 LQKENI. The V gene end was trimmed by 3 bases and the J gene end by 0 bases; junction bases not matched to a gene: 6. The CDR3 sequence is 16 residues long.

This clone was observed a few times. V usage is TRBV29-1 and J usage is TRBJ1-1, with 10 bases identical to TRBD1. The CDR3 spans 13 residues. V was pared by 6 bases and J by 2 bases, with 3 bases of the junction left unmatched. Germline CDR1 SQVTM, CDR2 ANQGSEA. The CDR3 DNA reads as TGCAGCGTCGGGGACAGGGGAAACACTGAAGCTTTCTTT. Translating it yields CSVGDRGNTEAFF.

The V gene is TRBV7-3, the J gene TRBJ2-3, with D maybe TRBD2 (5 bases). This CDR3 has 14 amino acids. Per the germline V gene, CDR1 is SGHTA and CDR2 is FQGTGA. V was trimmed by 2 bases and J by 6 bases, leaving 12 bases between them. The CDR3 bases are TGTGCCAGCAGCTTAGGGCCGGGGTCCGATACGCAGTATTTT. Translated, it gives CASSLGPGSDTQYF.

This rearrangement joins TRBV30 to TRBJ1-1; no firm D call. There are 13 residues in the CDR3. Between the trimmed V and J ends, which lost 5 bases and 1 base, there was a span of 11 bases. Germline V gene lookup returns CDR1 GTSNPN and CDR2 SVGIG (reference sequence). The CDR3 region has the DNA TGTGCCTGGGCGGCGGTGGAGAACACTGAAGCTTTCTTT. It encodes CAWAAVENTEAFF.

DNA of the CDR3: TGCGCCAGCAGCCCGGGACAGAATAATTCACCCCTCCACTTT. Translated, it gives CASSPGQNNSPLHF. The chain recombines TRBV5-1 with TRBJ1-6; TRBD1 aligns across 7 bases. Germline CDR1 and CDR2: SGHRS and YFSETQ. Unmatched junction bases numbered 3, after V lost 4 bases and J lost 5 bases. The length of the CDR3 is 14 residues.

The chain couples TRBV18 to TRBJ1-2; no definite D call. This CDR3 comprises 14 residues. The V gene lost 6 bases and the J gene lost 6 bases, with 17 bases spanning the gap. Germline assignment: CDR1 KGHSH and CDR2 LQKENI. DNA of the CDR3: TGTGCCAGCTCGAGGACGGCCGAGGGCGATGGCTACACCTTC. It codes for CASSRTAEGDGYTF.

V gene TRBV6-5 combines with J gene TRBJ2-1; 10 bases are a match to TRBD1. J was trimmed by 3 bases and V by 7 bases; bases with no gene match: 6. This CDR3 has 15 amino acids. Germline CDR1 reads MNHEY; CDR2 reads SVGAGI. The CDR3 DNA sequence: TGTGCCAGCAAACCGACAGGGGGCGGCTACAATGAGCAGTTCTTC. This translates into CASKPTGGGYNEQFF.

The chain joins TRBV9 to TRBJ2-1; 10 bases agree with TRBD2. J gave up 2 bases and V 0 bases, and 2 bases lay outside the gene matches. The CDR3 contains 16 residues. Germline CDR1 reads SGDLS; CDR2 reads YYNGEE. The CDR3, as DNA: TGTGCCAGCAGCGTAGCGAGCGGGGGGGCCTACAATGAGCAGTTCTTC. As protein: CASSVASGGAYNEQFF.

The chain joins TRBV6-6 to TRBJ2-4, with D possibly matching TRBD1 (6 bases). V was trimmed by 0 bases and J by 6 bases, leaving 15 bases between them. The V gene's germline CDR1 is MNHNY and CDR2 SVGAGI (reference sequence). The CDR3 has 16 amino acids. DNA for the CDR3: TGTGCCAGCAGTTACTCGGACAGCACCGATCGAAACATTCAGTACTTC. Amino acid sequence: CASSYSDSTDRNIQYF.

On this clone itself: This specimen includes other DNA sequences encoding the same CDR3. The V and J genes are TRBV7-9 and TRBJ1-1, with D tentatively TRBD1 (5 bases). This CDR3 is 13 amino acids long. Germline CDR1 reads SEHNR; CDR2 reads FQNEAQ (reference sequence). V was clipped by 4 bases and J by 0 bases, with 6 bases between them. For the CDR3, the DNA is TGTGCCAGCAGCTCGACAGTGAACACTGAAGCTTTCTTT. It yields the protein CASSSTVNTEAFF.